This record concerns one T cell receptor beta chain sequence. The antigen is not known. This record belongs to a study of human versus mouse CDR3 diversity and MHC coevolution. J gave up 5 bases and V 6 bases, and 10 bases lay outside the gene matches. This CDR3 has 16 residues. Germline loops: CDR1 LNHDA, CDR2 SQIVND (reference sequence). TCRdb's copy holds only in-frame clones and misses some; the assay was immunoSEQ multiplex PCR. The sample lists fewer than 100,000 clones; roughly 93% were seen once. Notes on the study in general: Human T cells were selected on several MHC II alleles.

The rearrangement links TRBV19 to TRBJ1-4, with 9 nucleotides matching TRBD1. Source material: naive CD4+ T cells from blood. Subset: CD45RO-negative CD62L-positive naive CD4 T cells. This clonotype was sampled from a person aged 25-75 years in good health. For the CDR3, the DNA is TGTGCCAGTAGCCGGGGACAGGGCCAAGAGAATGAAAAACTGTTTTTT. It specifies CASSRGQGQENEKLFF. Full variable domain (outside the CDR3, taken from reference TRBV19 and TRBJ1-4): DGGITQSPKYLFRKEGQNVTLSCEQNLNHDAMYWYRQDPGQGLRLIYYSQIVNDFQKGDIAEGYSVSREKKESFPLTVTSAQKNPTAFYLCASSRGQGQENEKLFFGSGTQLSVL.